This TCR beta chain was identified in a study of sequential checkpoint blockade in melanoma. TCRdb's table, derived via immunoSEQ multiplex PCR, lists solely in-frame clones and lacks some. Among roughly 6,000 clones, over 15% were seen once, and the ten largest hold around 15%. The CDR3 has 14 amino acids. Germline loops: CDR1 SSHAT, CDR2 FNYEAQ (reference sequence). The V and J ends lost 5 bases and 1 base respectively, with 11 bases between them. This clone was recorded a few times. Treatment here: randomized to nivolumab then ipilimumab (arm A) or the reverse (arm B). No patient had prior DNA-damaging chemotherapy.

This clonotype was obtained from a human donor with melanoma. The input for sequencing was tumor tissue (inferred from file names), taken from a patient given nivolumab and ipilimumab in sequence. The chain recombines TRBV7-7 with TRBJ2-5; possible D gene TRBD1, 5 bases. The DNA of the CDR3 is TGTGCCAGCAGCCCGCTGGACATCCAAGAGACCCAGTACTTC. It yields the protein CASSPLDIQETQYF.